This T cell receptor (beta chain) stems from a study of blood T cell repertoires in COVID-19. Trimming shortened V by 2 bases and J by 1 base, and 6 bases separated the two germline ends. This CDR3 region has 13 residues. Germline loops: CDR1 MDHEN, CDR2 SYDVKM. Assay used: immunoSEQ multiplex PCR; TCRdb lists only in-frame clones, some missing. The sample lists about 190,000 clones, 75% to 90% occurring once. The table lists this clone with a few counts. The sequence was collected from a man aged 25 to 40 with acute or convalescent COVID-19. Sequenced: peripheral blood. This chain joins TRBV28 and TRBJ2-7, with D unclear. The CDR3 spells CASSLTQSYEQYF. The DNA for the CDR3 is TGTGCCAGCAGTTTAACCCAGTCCTACGAGCAGTACTTC.